This T cell receptor beta chain comes out of a study of T cell changes during pregnancy in multiple sclerosis. Germline CDR1 reads MNHNS; CDR2 reads SASEGT. The CDR3 contains 13 residues. V lost 3 bases to trimming and J lost 2 bases, with 7 bases between them. Using immunoSEQ multiplex PCR, the repertoire was profiled, and TCRdb retains in-frame clones only, with some absent. The table includes 65,000 to 95,000 clones, roughly 91% detected once. J is TRBJ1-2 and V is TRBV6-1; no clear D. The sequence was collected from a female donor in good health, enrolled as a control in a pregnancy study. The specimen was peripheral blood, collected after pregnancy. CDR3 residues: CASSEEVNYGYTF. The CDR3 bases are TGTGCCAGCAGTGAGGAGGTGAACTATGGCTACACCTTC.